Listed below are T cell receptor beta chains from one sample, sequenced in a study of T cell changes during pregnancy in multiple sclerosis. Libraries were prepared by immunoSEQ multiplex PCR; TCRdb keeps only in-frame clonotypes and omits some of them. The table includes under 75,000 clones, roughly 92% detected once. Sequencing was performed on CD8+ T cells from peripheral blood mononuclear cells, taken in the second trimester of pregnancy. The origin of the receptors is a female donor with multiple sclerosis, enrolled in a pregnancy study. Both conserved end residues are part of each CDR3. A D gene is named only where the DNA matches it firmly. A clone size is listed for some rows: how often the clone was seen (once, few, many), or a class if it is expanded.

DNA	CDR3	J	D	size	V
TGTGCCAGCAGTCCCTACCCCGGGACAGGGGGCGCGTCTAATGAAAAACTGTTTTTT	CASSPYPGTGGASNEKLFF	TRBJ1-4	TRBD1	-	TRBV27
TGCGCCAGCAGGACGGGACAGGGGATCGACGAGCAGTACTTC	CASRTGQGIDEQYF	TRBJ2-7	TRBD1	-	TRBV5-1
TGCGCCAGCAGCCACGCCCCGGGACAGAACTATGGCTACACCTTC	CASSHAPGQNYGYTF	TRBJ1-2	TRBD1	-	TRBV4-1
TGCGCCAGCAGCCGTCGAAGTGAGGGTGCCAATGAGCAGTTCTTC	CASSRRSEGANEQFF	TRBJ2-1	-	-	TRBV5-1
TGTGCCAGCAGCCCCGGACTAGCGGGAGGATCAGATACGCAGTATTTT	CASSPGLAGGSDTQYF	TRBJ2-3	TRBD2	-	TRBV11-3
TGTGCCAGCAGTTCCTCCGGGACAGAGGATGGCTACACCTTC	CASSSSGTEDGYTF	TRBJ1-2	TRBD1	-	TRBV27
TGCGCCAGCAGCCAAGTAAGAGGTTCTGAAGCTTTCTTT	CASSQVRGSEAFF	TRBJ1-1	-	once	TRBV4-1
TGTGCCAGCAGTTTTTCGTTGGGGGGGCTAAAGTCCTACGAGCAGTACTTC	CASSFSLGGLKSYEQYF	TRBJ2-7	-	-	TRBV28
TGTGCCAGTAGTATAGGCGATGGTGGTTACAATGAGCAGTTCTTC	CASSIGDGGYNEQFF	TRBJ2-1	-	-	TRBV19
TGCGCCAGCAGCTCAAGCGGATTTGAGGGCTACACCTTC	CASSSSGFEGYTF	TRBJ1-2	-	-	TRBV5-1
TGTGCCAGCAGCGGGGCCGGGACAGGATTGCATGAAAAACTGTTTTTT	CASSGAGTGLHEKLFF	TRBJ1-4	TRBD1	-	TRBV5-6
TGTGCCAGCAGCTCCCCTAGCGGGAGGGCCTACAATGAGCAGTTCTTC	CASSSPSGRAYNEQFF	TRBJ2-1	TRBD2	-	TRBV5-5
TGTGCCAGCAGCTTTGGGGCCTCCTTAGGAGAAAAACTGTTTTTT	CASSFGASLGEKLFF	TRBJ1-4	-	-	TRBV7-2
TGCGCCAGCCGAGGACTATACGAAGAGACCCAGTACTTC	CASRGLYEETQYF	TRBJ2-5	-	-	TRBV5-1
TGTGCCAGCAGCGTAGCAGCGGGAGGGCGGAACGAGCAGTACTTC	CASSVAAGGRNEQYF	TRBJ2-7	TRBD2	-	TRBV9
TGTGCCAGCAGCTCACCTGGGACTAGCGGGTATCAAGTATCTGGGGCCAACGTCCTGACTTTC	CASSSPGTSGYQVSGANVLTF	TRBJ2-6	TRBD2	-	TRBV9
TGTGCCAGCAGCTCCCCGGGACAGGGGATGGAGACCCAGTACTTC	CASSSPGQGMETQYF	TRBJ2-5	TRBD1	-	TRBV7-9